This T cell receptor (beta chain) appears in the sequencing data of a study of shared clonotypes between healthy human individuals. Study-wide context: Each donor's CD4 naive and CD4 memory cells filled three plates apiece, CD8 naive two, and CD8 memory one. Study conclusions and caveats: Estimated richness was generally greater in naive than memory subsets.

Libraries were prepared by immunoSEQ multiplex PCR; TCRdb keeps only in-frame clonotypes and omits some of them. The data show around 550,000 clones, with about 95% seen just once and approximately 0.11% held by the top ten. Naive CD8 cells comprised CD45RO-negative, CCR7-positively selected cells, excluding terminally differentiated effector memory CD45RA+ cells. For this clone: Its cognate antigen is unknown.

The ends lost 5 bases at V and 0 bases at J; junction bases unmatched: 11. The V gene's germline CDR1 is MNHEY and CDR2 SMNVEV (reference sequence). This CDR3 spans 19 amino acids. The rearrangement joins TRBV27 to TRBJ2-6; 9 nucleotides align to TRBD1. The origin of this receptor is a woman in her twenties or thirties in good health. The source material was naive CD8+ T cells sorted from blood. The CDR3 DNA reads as TGTGCCAGCAGTCGCGGCGCCGGGACAGGGTTCTCTGGGGCCAACGTCCTGACTTTC. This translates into CASSRGAGTGFSGANVLTF.